One and the same sample provided the 8 T cell receptor beta chains below, sequenced in a study of blood T cell repertoires in COVID-19. Clones were read by immunoSEQ multiplex PCR, and TCRdb kept only the in-frame ones, dropping some. The sample has about 46,000 clones; 75% to 90% are singletons. Source material: peripheral blood. Receptors originate from a woman of 80 years or more with COVID-19, enrolled during active disease.

The chain links TRBV19 to TRBJ2-1; D ambiguous. In germline, CDR1 is LNHDA, CDR2 SQIVND (reference sequence). The CDR3 length is 13 residues. Between the trimmed V and J ends, which lost 3 bases and 6 bases, there was a span of 9 bases. CDR3 residues: CASSILASNEQFF. The CDR3 DNA sequence: TGTGCCAGTAGTATTCTCGCGAGCAATGAGCAGTTCTTC.

This rearrangement joins TRBV19 to TRBJ2-7, with D tentatively TRBD1 (6 bases). Germline CDR1 and CDR2: LNHDA and SQIVND (reference sequence). V lost 8 bases, J lost 4 bases, and 21 bases lay in between. This CDR3 comprises 15 residues. The CDR3 coding sequence is TGTGCCAGTGCTGACAGGTACGGCGGTAAGTACGAGCAGTACTTC. As protein: CASADRYGGKYEQYF.

The rearrangement joins TRBV18 to TRBJ2-7; 8 bases agree with TRBD1. The CDR3 runs to 15 residues. The germline V gene has CDR1 KGHSH and CDR2 LQKENI. Losses at the gene ends were 6 bases for V and 6 bases for J; bases not matched to a gene: 13. The CDR3 coding sequence is TGTGCCAGCTCCCCCCCTGGACAGGGAGGTGCCGAGCAGTACTTC. Translated: CASSPPGQGGAEQYF.

The chain employs TRBV7-2 and TRBJ1-6; 8 nucleotides align to TRBD1. Germline CDR1 SGHTA, CDR2 FQGNSA. J lost 10 bases, V lost 1 base, and 9 bases had no gene match. The CDR3 contains 16 residues. The CDR3 DNA is TGTGCCAGCAGCTTAGAGCGGACAGGGAGCGGGTCACCCCTCCACTTT. This sequence encodes CASSLERTGSGSPLHF. Together with reference TRBV7-2 and TRBJ1-6, the CDR3 gives the full variable domain: GAGVSQSPSNKVTEKGKDVELRCDPISGHTALYWYRQSLGQGLEFLIYFQGNSAPDKSGLPSDRFSAERTGGSVSTLTIQRTQQEDSAVYLCASSLERTGSGSPLHFGNGTRLTVT.

The J gene is TRBJ2-2, the V gene TRBV19; a weak D match, TRBD1 (5 bases). The germline gives CDR1 LNHDA, CDR2 SQIVND (reference sequence). Trimming pared 4 bases from V and 4 bases from J, leaving 10 bases between. This CDR3 contains 14 residues. The CDR3 loop is CASSNRQRTGELFF. The DNA of the CDR3 is TGTGCCAGTAGTAACAGACAGCGCACCGGGGAGCTGTTTTTT.

The rearrangement joins TRBV7-2 to TRBJ2-7; a possible D gene is TRBD1 (5 bases). The CDR3 consists of 13 residues. Germline loops: CDR1 SGHTA, CDR2 FQGNSA. V lost 3 bases and J 2 bases, leaving 8 bases between the germline ends. CDR3 sequence reads: CASSFWGPYEQYF. The CDR3 DNA reads TGTGCCAGCAGCTTTTGGGGCCCCTACGAGCAGTACTTC.

This clone was observed a few times. The gene calls are TRBV18 and TRBJ2-1; TRBD2 matches at 8 bases. Germline assignment: CDR1 KGHSH and CDR2 LQKENI. This CDR3 is 21 amino acids long. V was pared by 0 bases and J by 9 bases, with 25 bases of the junction left unmatched. CDR3 in DNA: TGTGCCAGCTCACCACCTCGGATGGGGACTAGTCCCAGAGTACCGAACAGTGAGCAGTTCTTC. This sequence encodes CASSPPRMGTSPRVPNSEQFF.

The chain employs TRBV3-1 (or the pseudogene TRBV3-2) and TRBJ1-5; D is unresolved. V lost 3 bases and J lost 8, with 11 bases in between. This CDR3 is built from 13 residues. Germline lookup yields CDR1 LGHDT and CDR2 YNNKEL (reference sequence). The CDR3 DNA reads TGTGCCAGCAGCCAGGGAGGTAATAAGCCCCAGCATTTT. Encoded protein: CASSQGGNKPQHF.